This entry concerns a single TCR beta chain. The sample originates from a study of blood T cell repertoires in COVID-19. Turning to the study itself: In each case, the material was cDNA or gDNA derived from T cells, B-cell-depleted T cells, or PBMCs.

Only in-frame clones appear in the TCRdb table, and some are missing; sequencing was by immunoSEQ multiplex PCR. In the table there are approximately 220,000 clones, around 85% of which are singletons. Trimming removed 6 bases from V and 4 bases from J, with 15 bases in between. This CDR3 is 14 amino acids long. Germline V lookup: CDR1 SNHLY, CDR2 FYNNEI. Enrolled through a virtual design, the participants were between about 18 and 89 years of age and came from under 25 US areas. Participants were placed into cohorts based on the clinical history they reported. The sequence was collected from a woman in her thirties or forties with acute COVID-19. The chain carries TRBV2 and TRBJ1-1; D might be TRBD1 (5 bases). Sequenced input: PBMCs or T cells enriched from blood (not recorded which). The CDR3 DNA is TGTGCCAGCAGCCGCTTTGACAGCGCCACTGAAGCTTTCTTT. It codes for CASSRFDSATEAFF.